The T cell receptor beta chain described here comes from a study of blood T cell repertoires in COVID-19. Turning to the study itself: T cells, B-cell-depleted T cells, or PBMCs supplied cDNA or gDNA.

How the authors handled the data: Nucleated cell number was recorded as an estimate derived from reference gene primer amplification. The data were produced by immunoSEQ multiplex PCR, yet TCRdb's version contains in-frame clones alone and is incomplete. V and J calls and clone size are copied from that table; D and trimming were computed from the DNA. The sample records almost 250,000 clones, about 83% being singletons. One Seattle source followed patients from active infection through their disease course. The V gene's germline CDR1 is SGDLS and CDR2 YYNGEE. The CDR3 consists of 17 residues. V trimming: 2 bases; J trimming: 0 bases; junction bases outside the gene matches: 8.

The clonotype originates from a woman of 80 years or more with COVID-19, enrolled during active disease. This chain links TRBV9 with TRBJ1-1; 9 nucleotides align to TRBD1. The specimen was peripheral blood. CDR3 DNA: TGTGCCAGCAGCGTCGGACAGGGGACTTCCATGAACACTGAAGCTTTCTTT. Its protein is CASSVGQGTSMNTEAFF.